The entry below describes one T cell receptor (beta chain). This clonotype turned up a few times. The specificity of this receptor is unknown. The sample holds no much larger clone one base away, and base qualities are not on file. Library prep was done by 5' RACE. The sequencer listed for this sample is Illumina HiSeq 2500. A second PCR of about 6 to 11 cycles was run with a J-beta primer mix and a sample-barcoded 5' primer. Each TCR beta cDNA molecule received a unique molecular identifier from a template-switch 5' adaptor carrying 12 random nucleotides. Each sample yielded at least 2.5 million CDR3-containing paired-end reads. The Mint cDNA synthesis kit, primed by a TRBC-specific oligonucleotide, was used to synthesize first-strand cDNA from all RNA. After uracil-DNA glycosylase treatment, a first 18-cycle PCR used universal primers M1SS and BC2_uni_R on all cDNA. On the authors' methods: Each sample was normalized by randomly selecting 1 million high-quality reads, each carrying a distinct molecular identifier. Instead of being binned into consensus sequences, reads that shared molecular identifiers were thrown out. CDR3 identification, clonotype clustering and error correction used MiTCR with a Q25 quality threshold and the strictest error-elimination algorithm. A nonparametric unseen species model with Euler transformation was used to estimate lower-bound total TCR beta diversity. TCRdb reprocessing: public reads trimmed at Q25 with fastp, clones called with MiXCR, in-frame beta chains kept. Here each entry gathers all rows of one CDR3 protein and keeps the most common genes and DNA. The V and J calls follow TCRdb's processing rather than the paper's. The sample profile shows hundreds of thousands of distinct CDR3 sequences; 40% to 50% of them were found once. The top ten clonotypes cover about 30% of the sample.

This record comes from a study of blood T cells in healthy people across ages (dated by TCRdb to the mid-2010s). Broadly, across the study: In model experiments, roughly one uniquely barcoded TCR beta cDNA molecule per two T cells was captured by template switching. Using the same blood draw, the study looked at two additional independent replicas of 1 million unique cDNA reads for two donors, one aged 18 to 30 and the other aged 80 or older. The study measured age-related changes in TCR beta repertoire diversity using deep sequencing normalized with unique cDNA molecular identifiers. To avoid experimental bias, donors of different ages were distributed randomly across sequencing lanes. The donors were divided into four age groups: young (average approximately 17 years), middle-aged (around 41), aged (roughly 60) and long-lived (roughly 86). Broader findings and caveats from the paper: Because donor CMV infection status was unknown, age-related changes in expanded clonotypes were potentially confounded. Conclusive comparison of naive and antigen-experienced compartments was prevented by the profiling of bulk unsorted PBMCs. The percentage of naive T cells measured by flow cytometry correlated strongly with observed TCR beta diversity. Observed TCR beta diversity per million T cells fell roughly linearly with age, and a significant reduction was already apparent by age around 36. Estimates of total diversity based on one million sequenced T cells were considered lower bounds and underestimates. Compared with the aged group, the long-lived group had more naive CD4+ T cells, fewer expanded clones and increased TCR diversity, suggesting age selection.

The donors were 40 or so Caucasian individuals from Russia, aged 6 to 90 years, who were systemically healthy. Each donor gave approximately 9.3 milliliters of peripheral blood, collected into EDTA-treated Vacutainer tubes. Ficoll-Paque density-gradient centrifugation was used to isolate PBMCs, with at least 6 million per sample. Total RNA, at least 6 micrograms per sample, was extracted from PBMCs with Trizol reagent. Naive CD45RAhigh/CD27high T cell percentages were measured by flow cytometry on a PBMC aliquot from every donor. Germline trimming: 4 bases from V, 2 bases from J; junction bases outside gene matches: 14. From its cysteine to its phenylalanine, the CDR3 spans 21 amino acids. Only the CDR3 part of the read is kept: 63 bases, read in frame from the first base. Looking up the germline V gene yields CDR1 KGHDR and CDR2 SFDVKD.

This receptor was identified in an elderly man in good health. The V and J segments used are TRBV24-1 and TRBJ2-1; 15 bases in the junction line up with TRBD2. The sequenced sample was blood. The bases are TGTGCCACCAGTGACGGCGCGGGACTAGCGGGAGGCCGCCTAACCTACAATGAGCAGTTCTTC. This is translated as CATSDGAGLAGGRLTYNEQFF.